One sample yielded the 26 T cell receptor beta chains listed below, sequenced in a study of blood T cell repertoires in COVID-19. Using immunoSEQ multiplex PCR, the repertoire was profiled, and TCRdb retains in-frame clones only, with some absent. Of 250,000 to 350,000 clones in the sample, about nine tenths were seen once. Sequencing was performed on peripheral blood. Every receptor here comes from a woman younger than 45 with COVID-19, enrolled during active disease.

This chain links TRBV19 with TRBJ2-2; 7 bases align to TRBD1. Germline assignment: CDR1 LNHDA and CDR2 SQIVND (reference sequence). The CDR3 covers 16 residues. With 3 bases clipped from V and 3 bases from J, the junction kept 7 bases outside the gene matches. The CDR3 is CASSIPTGADTGELFF. The CDR3 DNA follows: TGTGCCAGTAGTATCCCCACAGGGGCGGACACCGGGGAGCTGTTTTTT.

This sequence joins TRBV4-2 and TRBJ1-2; no firm D call. The CDR3 runs to 14 residues. Trimming stripped 4 bases from V and 8 bases from J, with 17 bases between. Germline-derived CDR1 and CDR2 are LGHNA and YNFKEQ. The CDR3 nucleotides are TGTGCCAGCAGCCGCCCGCGGGAGGCGGGGGGCTACACCTTC. This gives the protein CASSRPREAGGYTF.

Regarding this clone: At one boundary the junction diverges from the germline segment, which might be a read error. This sequence joins TRBV9 and TRBJ1-2; D perhaps matches TRBD1 (6 bases). The CDR3 spans 12 residues. Germline CDR1 and CDR2: SGDLS and YYNGEE. The CDR3: CASSGGHYGYTF. CDR3 DNA sequence: TGTGCCAGCAGCGGGGGACACTACGGCTACACCTTC.

The J gene is TRBJ2-3, the V gene TRBV24-1; 13 nucleotides align to TRBD2. The V and J ends lost 4 bases and 0 bases, in that order; junction bases with no gene match: 6. CDR1 and CDR2 from the germline V gene are KGHDR and SFDVKD. The CDR3 runs to 18 residues. Here the CDR3 reads CATSETRLAGGSTDTQYF. The CDR3 DNA reads TGTGCCACCAGTGAGACTCGACTAGCGGGGGGTAGCACAGATACGCAGTATTTT.

This clone was observed a single time. This chain joins TRBV5-5 and TRBJ1-2, with D hard to call. Per germline, CDR1 SGHKS and CDR2 YYEKEE (reference sequence). The CDR3 extends over 12 amino acids. Trimming pared 0 bases from V and 8 bases from J, leaving 8 bases between. The CDR3 nucleotides read TGTGCCAGCAGCTTGGGACTCGGGGGCTACACCTTC. Residues: CASSLGLGGYTF.

In its sample, this clone was seen a few times. The chain is built from TRBV5-4 and TRBJ1-2; TRBD1 might be the D (6 bases). Germline values: CDR1 SGHNT, CDR2 YYREEE (reference sequence). V shed 4 bases and J shed 2 bases, with 9 bases lying between them. The CDR3 totals 13 residues. Here the CDR3 DNA reads TGTGCCAGCAGCATAACAGGGAACTATGGCTACACCTTC. Residues: CASSITGNYGYTF.

The table lists this clone with a count of one. The rearrangement joins TRBV5-6 to TRBJ2-6; tentative D call: TRBD1 (6 bases). This CDR3 region has 18 residues. V lost 4 bases and J lost 0, with 17 bases in between. CDR1 SGHDT and CDR2 YYEEEE come from the germline V gene. CDR3 nucleotide sequence: TGTGCCAGCAGCCGGGTGGGTCAGGGGCTCTCTGGGGCCAACGTCCTGACTTTC. Protein: CASSRVGQGLSGANVLTF.

The chain joins TRBV5-1 to TRBJ2-3; weak D call: TRBD1 (6 bases). The CDR3 loop spans 16 amino acids. Trimming stripped 2 bases from V and 2 bases from J, with 15 bases between. Germline V gene sequence: CDR1 SGHRS, CDR2 YFSETQ. Here the CDR3 reads CASSLEGPGATDTQYF. The CDR3 DNA reads as TGCGCCAGCAGCTTAGAGGGGCCAGGGGCCACAGATACGCAGTATTTT.

The J gene is TRBJ1-3, the V gene TRBV10-2, with 8 bases identical to TRBD1. This CDR3 has 17 amino acids. Germline lookup yields CDR1 WSHSY and CDR2 SAAADI. V gave up 6 bases and J gave up 2 bases; unmatched junction bases: 12. The CDR3 region is CASRPLDRETTGNTIYF. The CDR3 DNA is TGCGCCAGCAGACCACTGGACAGGGAGACGACTGGAAACACCATATATTTT.

The chain couples TRBV12-3 or TRBV12-4 to TRBJ1-5; D remains unclear. Trimming shortened V by 5 bases and J by 10 bases, and 12 bases separated the two germline ends. The CDR3 consists of 12 residues. CDR3 sequence (DNA): TGTGCCAGCAGTGCTACCCCGGGACCCCAGCATTTT. Amino acid sequence: CASSATPGPQHF.

The chain is built from TRBV20-1 and TRBJ2-1, with 11 bases aligning to TRBD2. Germline CDR1 and CDR2: DFQATT and SNEGSKA (reference sequence). J lost 12 bases, V lost 3 bases, and 13 bases had no gene match. This CDR3 is 15 amino acids long. In DNA, the CDR3 is TGCAGTGCTAGTCCCAGACTAGCGGGATCCGTGGGGCAGTTCTTC. As protein: CSASPRLAGSVGQFF.

The gene calls are TRBV2 and TRBJ1-3; 7 nucleotides align to TRBD1. CDR1 is SNHLY and CDR2 is FYNNEI in the germline V gene. This CDR3 has 16 amino acids. Losses at the gene ends were 5 bases for V and 0 bases for J; bases not matched to a gene: 7. The CDR3 loop is CASSRLAGGSGNTIYF. CDR3 nucleotides: TGTGCCAGCAGTCGCCTTGCAGGGGGCTCTGGAAACACCATATATTTT.

The CDR3 loop reads CASSKRDSPNSPLHF. The DNA of the CDR3 is TGTGCCAGCAGCAAACGGGACAGCCCTAATTCACCCCTCCACTTT. J is TRBJ1-6 and V is TRBV7-9; TRBD1 agrees at 7 bases. The CDR3 has 15 amino acids. V lost 5 bases and J lost 6; bases outside the gene matches: 7. CDR1 and CDR2 from the germline V gene are SEHNR and FQNEAQ (reference sequence).

The chain has TRBV6-5 and TRBJ2-2; 7 nucleotides align to TRBD1. The J segment lost 0 bases and the V segment lost 7 bases, leaving 5 bases of the junction unmatched. Germline V lookup: CDR1 MNHEY, CDR2 SVGAGI. This CDR3 region has 15 residues. The CDR3: CASKAGTANTGELFF. The CDR3 nucleotides are TGTGCCAGCAAGGCCGGGACAGCGAACACCGGGGAGCTGTTTTTT.

Written as DNA, the CDR3 is TGTGCCAGCAGTCCGGTCAGGGGGCCCTACGAGCAGTACTTC. This codes for CASSPVRGPYEQYF. The chain has TRBV6-5 and TRBJ2-7; TRBD1 agrees at 8 bases. Trimming took 5 bases from V and 2 from J; bases not matched to a gene: 5. The CDR3 spans 14 residues. Germline V CDR1 and CDR2: MNHEY, SVGAGI.

In regard to this clone: Other DNA sequences in this sample translate to the same CDR3. The J gene is TRBJ1-5, the V gene TRBV29-1; no clear D. CDR1 and CDR2 (germline): SQVTM, ANQGSEA. V was pared by 4 bases and J by 4 bases, with 11 bases between. The CDR3 runs 13 residues. The chain's CDR3 is CSVGPGGNQPQHF. In nucleotides, the CDR3 is TGCAGCGTTGGACCCGGAGGGAATCAGCCCCAGCATTTT.

The rearrangement joins TRBV30 to TRBJ1-4; D is uncertain. The germline V and J ends were trimmed by 2 bases and 4 bases, with 8 bases remaining between them. Germline V gives CDR1 GTSNPN, CDR2 SVGIG (reference sequence). CDR3 length: 13 residues. CDR3 sequence reads: CAWSTLSNEKLFF. The CDR3 region has the DNA TGTGCCTGGAGTACGCTGAGTAATGAAAAACTGTTTTTT. The whole variable domain, filled in from reference TRBV30 and TRBJ1-4, reads SQTIHQWPATLVQPVGSPLSLECTVEGTSNPNLYWYRQAAGRGLQLLFYSVGIGQISSEVPQNLSASRPQDRQFILSSKKLLLSDSGFYLCAWSTLSNEKLFFGSGTQLSVL.

The chain recombines TRBV7-3 with TRBJ2-3; D is uncertain. The V gene lost 2 bases and the J gene lost 2 bases, with 8 bases spanning the gap. The CDR3 runs to 14 residues. Germline CDR1 SGHTA, CDR2 FQGTGA. The CDR3 loop reads CASSLAEATDTQYF. CDR3 nucleotide sequence: TGTGCCAGCAGCTTAGCAGAGGCCACAGATACGCAGTATTTT.

This clone was detected only a few times. The chain has TRBV19 and TRBJ1-5; TRBD1 is a possible D gene (5 bases). Germline CDR1 and CDR2: LNHDA and SQIVND (reference sequence). This CDR3 contains 14 residues. V lost 5 bases to trimming and J lost 7 bases, with 15 bases between them. The CDR3 nucleotides read TGTGCCAGTAGTCGGGGGGAGGTCGGACAGCCCCAGCATTTT. As protein: CASSRGEVGQPQHF.

This clone was recorded a few times. The rearrangement joins TRBV6-5 to TRBJ1-4, with D maybe TRBD1 (6 bases). Germline loops: CDR1 MNHEY, CDR2 SVGAGI. Trimming removed 6 bases from V and 7 bases from J, with 18 bases in between. This CDR3 comprises 15 residues. The CDR3 region is CASRKLNRVGEKLFF. The CDR3 nucleotides are TGTGCCAGCAGGAAGCTTAACAGGGTCGGTGAAAAACTGTTTTTT.

On this clone: The sample carries other DNA sequences with the same CDR3. The chain carries TRBV6-2 or TRBV6-3 and TRBJ2-7; D not resolved. V was clipped by 0 bases and J by 3 bases, with 6 bases between them. Looked up from germline, CDR1 is MNHEY and CDR2 is SVGEGT. The CDR3 runs to 13 residues. The CDR3 DNA reads as TGTGCCAGCAGTTACTCCCTAGTCTACGAGCAGTACTTC. This encodes CASSYSLVYEQYF.

This chain joins TRBV28 and TRBJ1-3, with unresolved D. V lost 3 bases, J lost 3 bases, and 9 bases lay in between. The CDR3 length is 14 residues. The germline V gene encodes CDR1 MDHEN and CDR2 SYDVKM. The CDR3 region has the DNA TGTGCCAGCAGTTTCGCGGGTCGTGGAAACACCATATATTTT. It specifies CASSFAGRGNTIYF.

The gene calls are TRBV5-4 and TRBJ1-1; TRBD1 matches at 8 bases. The germline gives CDR1 SGHNT, CDR2 YYREEE (reference sequence). The junction had 6 bases not matched to a gene; V was cut back by 0 bases and J by 5 bases. The CDR3 loop spans 15 amino acids. CDR3 in amino acids: CASSLDPRGQTEAFF. In DNA form, the CDR3 reads TGTGCCAGCAGCTTGGATCCCAGGGGGCAAACTGAAGCTTTCTTT.

This clone has a single count. The chain employs TRBV9 and TRBJ1-4, with 9 bases that match TRBD1. In germline, CDR1 is SGDLS, CDR2 YYNGEE. CDR3 length: 15 residues. V trimming: 4 bases; J trimming: 3 bases; junction bases outside the gene matches: 4. CDR3 nucleotide sequence: TGTGCCAGCAGCCCGACAGGGGGTGCTAATGAAAAACTGTTTTTT. Translating gives CASSPTGGANEKLFF.

In DNA, the CDR3 is TGTGCCAGTAGTTCCCTACGGGACACACAGGAGGAGCAGTACTTC. Encoded protein: CASSSLRDTQEEQYF. The chain links TRBV19 to TRBJ2-7; D may be TRBD1 (6 bases). Per germline, CDR1 LNHDA and CDR2 SQIVND (reference sequence). The CDR3 extends over 15 amino acids. V lost 5 bases, J lost 7 bases, and 21 bases lay in between.

This chain joins TRBV15 and TRBJ2-1; D gene unclear. This CDR3 is 15 amino acids long. The germline V gene encodes CDR1 LNHNV and CDR2 YYDKDF (reference sequence). The germline V and J ends were trimmed by 0 bases and 5 bases, with 11 bases remaining between them. The CDR3 protein is CATSRDAVRNNEQFF. The CDR3 DNA reads as TGTGCCACCAGCAGAGATGCAGTTCGTAACAATGAGCAGTTCTTC. Drawing the rest from reference TRBV15 and TRBJ2-1, the complete variable domain is DAMVIQNPRYQVTQFGKPVTLSCSQTLNHNVMYWYQQKSSQAPKLLFHYYDKDFNNEADTPDNFQSRRPNTSFCFLDIRSPGLGDTAMYLCATSRDAVRNNEQFFGPGTRLTVL.